A single sample gave rise to the 17 T cell receptor beta chains below, sequenced in a study of T cell responses to AZD1222 COVID-19 vaccine. Produced via immunoSEQ multiplex PCR; TCRdb's table is partial and in-frame only. Here the sample spans fewer than 110,000 clones, about 89% being singletons. Sequencing was performed on peripheral blood, taken on day 0 of AZD1222 vaccination. Receptor source: an adult in good health.

The genes are TRBV3-1 (or the pseudogene TRBV3-2) and TRBJ1-3; D call uncertain. Looked up from germline, CDR1 is LGHDT and CDR2 is YNNKEL (reference sequence). This CDR3 is 13 amino acids long. With 7 bases removed from V and 3 bases from J, the gap between germline ends came to 10 bases. The CDR3 loop is CASISPLGNTIYF. CDR3 DNA: TGTGCCAGCATCAGCCCCCTTGGAAACACCATATATTTT.

This rearrangement joins TRBV7-9 to TRBJ1-3, with D tentatively TRBD1 (5 bases). Germline values: CDR1 SEHNR, CDR2 FQNEAQ (reference sequence). The CDR3 extends over 16 amino acids. V was pared by 3 bases and J by 0 bases, with 12 bases between. The CDR3 reads CASSLRDRSSGNTIYF. The CDR3 nucleotides read TGTGCCAGCAGCTTGCGGGACCGGAGCTCTGGAAACACCATATATTTT.

The chain carries TRBV6-5 and TRBJ2-7; 9 positions agree with TRBD2. V shed 6 bases, J shed 4 bases, and the junction held 10 bases outside the gene matches. CDR1 and CDR2 from the germline V gene are MNHEY and SVGAGI. The CDR3 consists of 15 residues. The CDR3 loop is CASRASTSGPYEQYF. In nucleotides, the CDR3 is TGTGCCAGCAGAGCTTCGACTAGCGGTCCGTACGAGCAGTACTTC.

The chain joins TRBV10-3 to TRBJ1-4; 7 bases are shared with TRBD1. Germline V gives CDR1 ENHRY, CDR2 SYGVKD. The trim removed 3 bases at V and 7 bases at J, leaving 5 bases unmatched. The CDR3 loop spans 14 amino acids. The CDR3 sequence is CAISDGQGGEKLFF. CDR3 nucleotides: TGTGCCATCAGTGACGGGCAGGGGGGTGAAAAACTGTTTTTT.

The chain recombines TRBV10-3 with TRBJ1-6; unclear D gene. V was shortened by 4 bases and J by 8 bases, with 6 bases between the two germline ends. CDR3 size: 12 residues. CDR1 is ENHRY, CDR2 SYGVKD, per germline. The CDR3 nucleotides are TGTGCCATCAGTGCCCGAGATTCACCCCTCCACTTT. It encodes CAISARDSPLHF.

The chain recombines TRBV19 with TRBJ1-1; D may be TRBD1 (6 bases). Germline V gene data show CDR1 as LNHDA and CDR2 as SQIVND (reference sequence). This CDR3 is 15 amino acids long. The V end lost 3 bases, the J end lost 0 bases, and 11 bases lay between the germline ends. Written as DNA, the CDR3 is TGTGCCAGTAGTATGAAGGGGGGGGTGAACACTGAAGCTTTCTTT. This encodes CASSMKGGVNTEAFF.

The rearrangement links TRBV30 to TRBJ2-7, with D possibly matching TRBD1 (6 bases). The CDR3 spans 11 residues. Trimming removed 2 bases from V and 11 bases from J, with 13 bases in between. Looked up from germline, CDR1 is GTSNPN and CDR2 is SVGIG (reference sequence). The CDR3 nucleotides read TGTGCCTGGAGTTCACAGGGTCGAGAGTACTTC. Translating it yields CAWSSQGREYF.

The genes are TRBV5-6 and TRBJ2-7; no firm D call. The CDR3 has 12 residues. Germline values: CDR1 SGHDT, CDR2 YYEEEE. With 4 bases removed from V and 7 bases from J, the gap between germline ends came to 12 bases. The CDR3 region has the DNA TGTGCCAGCAGCCCGGGTTTTGTGGAGCAGTACTTC. It codes for CASSPGFVEQYF.

The CDR3 reads CASARGGGYGYTF. The CDR3 DNA follows: TGTGCCAGCGCCAGGGGGGGAGGCTATGGCTACACCTTC. The chain uses TRBV5-5 and TRBJ1-2, with 7 bases fitting TRBD1. Germline-derived CDR1 and CDR2 are SGHKS and YYEKEE (reference sequence). V shed 7 bases, J shed 4 bases, and the junction held 7 bases outside the gene matches. This CDR3 has 13 residues.

CDR3 residues: CASSMRPTNEKLFF. CDR3 sequence (DNA): TGTGCCAGTAGTATGCGGCCAACTAATGAAAAACTGTTTTTT. The J gene is TRBJ1-4, the V gene TRBV19; D remains ambiguous. The V end was cut by 3 bases, the J end by 0 bases, with 5 bases between. The CDR3 covers 14 residues. CDR1 and CDR2 from the germline V gene are LNHDA and SQIVND (reference sequence).

The CDR3 sequence: CASISPAGTTYEQYF. Written as DNA, the CDR3 is TGTGCCAGCATTTCCCCGGCAGGGACCACCTACGAGCAGTACTTC. This chain uses TRBV28 with TRBJ2-7, with D perhaps being TRBD1 or TRBD2 (5 bases each). CDR1 is MDHEN, CDR2 SYDVKM, per germline. The CDR3 length is 15 residues. V dropped 7 bases and J dropped 2 bases, with 18 bases sitting between them.

This rearrangement joins TRBV28 to TRBJ2-1, with TRBD1 as a possible D gene (5 bases). Trimming stripped 2 bases from V and 15 bases from J, with 14 bases between. The germline CDR1 and CDR2 sequences are MDHEN and SYDVKM. This CDR3 has 12 amino acids. Here the CDR3 reads CASSLLGRRSFF. CDR3 DNA: TGTGCCAGCAGTTTACTGGGGCGACGGTCGTTCTTC.

The gene calls are TRBV7-6 and TRBJ2-1; a possible D gene is TRBD2 (6 bases). Between the trimmed V and J ends, which lost 3 bases and 0 bases, there was a span of 9 bases. CDR3 size: 15 residues. Germline V CDR1 and CDR2: SGHVS, FNYEAQ. CDR3 amino acids: CASSFAGSSYNEQFF. The CDR3 bases are TGTGCCAGCAGCTTCGCCGGGAGCTCCTACAATGAGCAGTTCTTC. The full variable domain, its missing parts supplied by reference TRBV7-6 and TRBJ2-1, is GAGVSQSPRYKVTKRGQDVALRCDPISGHVSLYWYRQALGQGPEFLTYFNYEAQQDKSGLPNDRFSAERPEGSISTLTIQRTEQRDSAMYRCASSFAGSSYNEQFFGPGTRLTVL.

The chain employs TRBV7-2 and TRBJ1-4; D possibly corresponds to TRBD1 (6 bases). The CDR3 loop spans 14 amino acids. With 2 bases removed from V and 6 bases from J, the gap between germline ends came to 10 bases. CDR1 and CDR2 (germline): SGHTA, FQGNSA. The CDR3 bases are TGTGCCAGCAGCTTAAACAGGGCGGATGAAAAACTGTTTTTT. It is translated as CASSLNRADEKLFF.

CDR3 DNA sequence: TGTGCCAGCAGTTTAGCTCGGGACACACCAAACTCCTACGAGCAGTACTTC. Its protein product is CASSLARDTPNSYEQYF. This chain links TRBV28 with TRBJ2-7; perhaps TRBD1 as D (6 bases). CDR3 size: 17 residues. Germline lookup yields CDR1 MDHEN and CDR2 SYDVKM. Trimming took off 2 bases at V and 0 bases at J, with 17 bases between the two ends.

The gene calls are TRBV11-3 and TRBJ1-2, with 10 bases identical to TRBD1. This CDR3 spans 16 amino acids. Germline trimming cut 1 base from V and 2 bases from J; bases unmatched to any gene: 4. From germline, CDR1 is SGHNT and CDR2 YENEEA. In nucleotides, the CDR3 is TGTGCCAGCAGCTTAGGTCCGGGACAGGGGAACTATGGCTACACCTTC. This sequence encodes CASSLGPGQGNYGYTF.

V usage is TRBV6-4 and J usage is TRBJ1-1, with a weak D call TRBD1 (6 bases). The CDR3 totals 14 residues. CDR1 MRHNA and CDR2 SNTAGT come from the germline V gene. Deletions cut 7 bases from V and 2 bases from J, with 14 bases between. The CDR3 loop reads CASNRTGINTEAFF. As DNA, the CDR3 is TGTGCCAGCAACCGAACAGGGATCAACACTGAAGCTTTCTTT.